The TCR beta chain under discussion was sequenced for a study of blood T cell repertoires in COVID-19. The V gene's germline CDR1 is MNHEY and CDR2 SVGAGI. The CDR3 covers 16 residues. Losses at the gene ends were 0 bases for V and 5 bases for J; bases not matched to a gene: 4. Profiling relied on immunoSEQ multiplex PCR, and the TCRdb table lists in-frame clones only, not all of them. The sample shows 160,000 or so clones, around 90% of them seen only once. This TCR came from a man aged 55 to 69 with active or convalescent COVID-19. The source material was peripheral blood. This chain joins TRBV6-5 and TRBJ2-5; 12 bases are shared with TRBD1. The CDR3 is CASSYSGTGGLETQYF. Here the CDR3 DNA reads TGTGCCAGCAGTTACTCTGGGACAGGGGGCTTGGAGACCCAGTACTTC.